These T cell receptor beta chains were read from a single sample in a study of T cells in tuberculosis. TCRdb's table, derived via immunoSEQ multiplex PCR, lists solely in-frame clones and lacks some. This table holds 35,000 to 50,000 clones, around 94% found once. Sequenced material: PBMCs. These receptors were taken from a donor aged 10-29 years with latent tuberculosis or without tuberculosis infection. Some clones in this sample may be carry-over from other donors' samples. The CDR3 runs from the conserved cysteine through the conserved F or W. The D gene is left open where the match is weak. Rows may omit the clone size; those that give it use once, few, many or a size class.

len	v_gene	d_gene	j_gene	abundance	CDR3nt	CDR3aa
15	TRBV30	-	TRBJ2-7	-	TGTGCCTGGAGTGCGTTAGAGGACTACCGCTACGAGCAGTACTTC	CAWSALEDYRYEQYF
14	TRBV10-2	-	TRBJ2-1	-	TGCGCCACCCAGGTTCAGGATAGATACAATGAGCAGTTCTTC	CATQVQDRYNEQFF
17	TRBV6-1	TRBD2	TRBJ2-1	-	TGTGCCAGCAGTGAAGTGAAGTGGACTAGCGGGAGCTGGGAGCAGTTCTTC	CASSEVKWTSGSWEQFF
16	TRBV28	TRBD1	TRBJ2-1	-	TGTGCCAGCAGTTTGATGCTGGGGACAGGGGACGTTGAGCAGTTCTTC	CASSLMLGTGDVEQFF
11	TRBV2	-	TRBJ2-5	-	TGTGCCAGCAGTGAAGACGGGTCCCAGTACTTC	CASSEDGSQYF
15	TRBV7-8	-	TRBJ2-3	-	TGTGCCAGCAGCCCAACAGGGCAAATCACAGATACGCAGTATTTT	CASSPTGQITDTQYF
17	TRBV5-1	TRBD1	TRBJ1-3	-	TGCGCCAGCAGCTTGTCCTTGGGACAGGGTTCTGGAAACACCATATATTTT	CASSLSLGQGSGNTIYF
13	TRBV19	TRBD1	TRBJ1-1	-	TGTGCCAGTAGTCAGGGGGTGGTAACTGAAGCTTTCTTT	CASSQGVVTEAFF
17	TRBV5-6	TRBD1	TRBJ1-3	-	TGTGCCAGCAGCCCCGGGACAGCCCTATCCTCTGGAAACACCATATATTTT	CASSPGTALSSGNTIYF
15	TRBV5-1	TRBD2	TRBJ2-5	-	TGCGCCAGCAGCCTCCAAGCGGGAGTAGACGAGACCCAGTACTTC	CASSLQAGVDETQYF
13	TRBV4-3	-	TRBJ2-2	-	TGCGCCAGCAGCCAAGCCTACACCGGGGAGCTGTTTTTT	CASSQAYTGELFF
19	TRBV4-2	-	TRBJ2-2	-	TGTGCCAGCAGCCAAGAAAGCCAGCGGACGTTCGCGAACACCGGGGAGCTGTTTTTT	CASSQESQRTFANTGELFF
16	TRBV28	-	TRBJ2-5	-	TGTGCCAGCAGCCCTTCTACTCAGGGGATTGGGGAGACCCAGTACTTC	CASSPSTQGIGETQYF
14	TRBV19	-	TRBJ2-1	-	TGTGCCAGTAGTATAGGGGTTGGGGCCAATGAGCAGTTCTTC	CASSIGVGANEQFF
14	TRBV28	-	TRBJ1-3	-	TGTGCCAGCAGTTTGGAGGGTACTGGAAACACCATATATTTT	CASSLEGTGNTIYF
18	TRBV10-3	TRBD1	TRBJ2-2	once	TGTGCCATCAGTGCATCGGACAGGGGGAATACGAACACCGGGGAGCTGTTTTTT	CAISASDRGNTNTGELFF
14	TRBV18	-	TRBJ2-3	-	TGTGCCAGCTCACCAAGAGATCAGGGAGATACGCAGTATTTT	CASSPRDQGDTQYF
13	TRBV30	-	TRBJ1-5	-	TGTGCCTGGTCTGGGGCACCTAATCAGCCCCAGCATTTT	CAWSGAPNQPQHF